This T cell receptor beta chain appears in the sequencing data of a study of CD8 T cells in Susac syndrome. This CDR3 region has 17 residues. Germline CDR1 is SNHLY and CDR2 is FYNNEI. V lost 6 bases to trimming and J lost 4 bases, with 24 bases between them. Random-hexamer reverse transcription was applied to roughly 0.5 to 1 ug RNA. TCRdb re-analysed the immunoSEQ multiplex PCR reads in MiXCR, keeping a single row per CDR3 protein. The repertoire holds 130,000 or so distinct CDR3 sequences, with roughly 76% as singletons. The authors sequenced TCR beta from blood CD8+ and CD4+ T cells. Through negative isolation, CD4+ and CD8+ T cells were obtained, while TEMRA cells were enriched using FACS.

The chain is built from TRBV2 and TRBJ1-1, with D tentatively TRBD1 (6 bases). This TCR was recovered from a human donor with multiple sclerosis. The sample comprised CD8+ T cells from PBMCs. The CDR3 loop reads CASSDVRDTRLSTEAFF. DNA of the CDR3: TGTGCCAGCAGCGACGTCCGGGACACAAGGTTGAGCACTGAAGCTTTCTTT.